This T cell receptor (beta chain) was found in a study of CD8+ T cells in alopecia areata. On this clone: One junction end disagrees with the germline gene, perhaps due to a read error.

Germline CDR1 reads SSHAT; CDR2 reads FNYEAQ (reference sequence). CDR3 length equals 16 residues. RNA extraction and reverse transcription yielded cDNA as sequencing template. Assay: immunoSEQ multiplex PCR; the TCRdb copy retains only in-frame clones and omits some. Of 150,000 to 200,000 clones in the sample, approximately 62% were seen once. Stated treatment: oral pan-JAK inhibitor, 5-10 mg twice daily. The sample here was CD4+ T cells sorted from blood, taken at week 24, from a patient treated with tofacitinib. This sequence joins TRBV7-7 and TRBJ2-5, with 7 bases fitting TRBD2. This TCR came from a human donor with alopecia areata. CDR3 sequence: CASSSSPGGGRETQYF. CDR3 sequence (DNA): TGTGCTAGCAGCTCCAGCCCGGGGGGAGGGAGGGAGACCCAGTACTTC.